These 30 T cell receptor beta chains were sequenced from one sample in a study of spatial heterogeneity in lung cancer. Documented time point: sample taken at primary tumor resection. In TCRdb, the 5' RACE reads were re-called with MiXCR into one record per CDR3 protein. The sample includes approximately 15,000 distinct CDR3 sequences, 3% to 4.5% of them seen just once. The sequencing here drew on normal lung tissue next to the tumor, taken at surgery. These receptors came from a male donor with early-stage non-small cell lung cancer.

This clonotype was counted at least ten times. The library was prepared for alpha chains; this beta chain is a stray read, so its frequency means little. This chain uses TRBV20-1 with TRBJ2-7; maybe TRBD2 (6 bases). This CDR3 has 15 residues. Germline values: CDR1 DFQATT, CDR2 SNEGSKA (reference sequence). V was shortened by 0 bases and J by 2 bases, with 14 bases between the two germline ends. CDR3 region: CSARDFGGATYEQYF. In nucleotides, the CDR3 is TGCAGTGCTAGAGATTTTGGAGGGGCCACCTACGAGCAGTACTTC.

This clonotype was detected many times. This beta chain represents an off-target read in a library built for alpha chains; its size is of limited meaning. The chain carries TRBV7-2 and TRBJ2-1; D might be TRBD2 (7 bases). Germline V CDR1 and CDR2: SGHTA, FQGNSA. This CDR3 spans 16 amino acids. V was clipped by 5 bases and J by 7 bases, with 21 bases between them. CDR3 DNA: TGTGCCAGCAGCCTTTCCGGGGGGCGAGAAGGGAATGAGCAGTTCTTC. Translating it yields CASSLSGGREGNEQFF.

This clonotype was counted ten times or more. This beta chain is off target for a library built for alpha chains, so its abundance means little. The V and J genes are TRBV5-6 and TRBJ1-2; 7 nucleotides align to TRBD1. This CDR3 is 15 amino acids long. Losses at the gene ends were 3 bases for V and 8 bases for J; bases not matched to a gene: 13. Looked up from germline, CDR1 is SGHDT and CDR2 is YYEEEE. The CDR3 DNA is TGTGCCAGCAGCTGGATTGGACAGGCCGATCTGGGCTACACCTTC. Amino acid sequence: CASSWIGQADLGYTF.

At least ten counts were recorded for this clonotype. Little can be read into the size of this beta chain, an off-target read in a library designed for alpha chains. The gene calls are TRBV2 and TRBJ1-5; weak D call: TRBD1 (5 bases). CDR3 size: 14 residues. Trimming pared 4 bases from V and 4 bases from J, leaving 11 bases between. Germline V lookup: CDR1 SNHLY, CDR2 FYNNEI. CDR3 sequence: CASSVQGPNQPQHF. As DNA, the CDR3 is TGTGCCAGCAGTGTCCAGGGACCAAATCAGCCCCAGCATTTT. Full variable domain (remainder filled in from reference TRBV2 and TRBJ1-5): EPEVTQTPSHQVTQMGQEVILRCVPISNHLYFYWYRQILGQKVEFLVSFYNNEISEKSEIFDDQFSVERPDGSNFTLKIRSTKLEDSAMYFCASSVQGPNQPQHFGDGTRLSIL.

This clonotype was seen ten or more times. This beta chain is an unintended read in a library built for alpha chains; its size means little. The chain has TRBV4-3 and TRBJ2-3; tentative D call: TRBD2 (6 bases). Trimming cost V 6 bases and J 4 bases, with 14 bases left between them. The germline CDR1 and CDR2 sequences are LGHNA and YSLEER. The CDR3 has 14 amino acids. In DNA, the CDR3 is TGCGCCAGCAGTCCGGCGGCGGGGCCAGATACGCAGTATTTT. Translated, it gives CASSPAAGPDTQYF.

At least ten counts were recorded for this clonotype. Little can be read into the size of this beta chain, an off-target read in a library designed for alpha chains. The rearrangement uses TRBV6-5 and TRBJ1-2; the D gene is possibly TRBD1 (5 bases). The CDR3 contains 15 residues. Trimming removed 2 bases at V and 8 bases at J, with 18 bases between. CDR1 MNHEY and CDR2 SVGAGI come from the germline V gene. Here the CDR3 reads CASSYTPVAGRGYTF. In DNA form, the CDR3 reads TGTGCCAGCAGTTACACCCCAGTGGCAGGGAGAGGCTACACCTTC.

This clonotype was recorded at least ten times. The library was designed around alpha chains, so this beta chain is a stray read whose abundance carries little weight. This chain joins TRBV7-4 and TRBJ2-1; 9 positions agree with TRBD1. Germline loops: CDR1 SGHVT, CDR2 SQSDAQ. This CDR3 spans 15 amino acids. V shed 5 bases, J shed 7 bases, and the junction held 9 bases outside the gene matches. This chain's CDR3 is CASSPGTGTLNEQFF. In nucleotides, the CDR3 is TGTGCCAGCAGCCCAGGGACAGGGACTTTGAATGAGCAGTTCTTC.

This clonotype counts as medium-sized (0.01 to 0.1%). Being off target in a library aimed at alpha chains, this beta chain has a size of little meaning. The CDR3 is CASSLAWVPHEQYF. CDR3 nucleotides: TGCGCCAGCAGCTTGGCCTGGGTGCCCCACGAGCAGTACTTC. The genes are TRBV5-1 and TRBJ2-7, with D hard to call. The germline V gene has CDR1 SGHRS and CDR2 YFSETQ. This CDR3 region has 14 residues. Trimming cost V 0 bases and J 5 bases, with 12 bases left between them.

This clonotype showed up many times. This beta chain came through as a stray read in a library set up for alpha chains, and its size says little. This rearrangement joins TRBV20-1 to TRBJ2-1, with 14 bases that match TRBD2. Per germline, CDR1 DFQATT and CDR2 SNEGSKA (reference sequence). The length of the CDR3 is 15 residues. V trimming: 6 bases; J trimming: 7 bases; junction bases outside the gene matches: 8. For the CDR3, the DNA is TGCAGTGCAGGGGGGACTAGCGGGAGTTGGAATGAGCAGTTCTTC. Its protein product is CSAGGTSGSWNEQFF.

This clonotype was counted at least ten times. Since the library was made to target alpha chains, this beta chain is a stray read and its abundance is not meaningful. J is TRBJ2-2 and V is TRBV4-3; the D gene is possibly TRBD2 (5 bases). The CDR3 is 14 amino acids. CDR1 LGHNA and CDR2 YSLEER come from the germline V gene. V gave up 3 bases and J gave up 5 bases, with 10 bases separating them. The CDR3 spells CASSQNEGTGELFF. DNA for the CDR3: TGCGCCAGCAGCCAGAATGAGGGAACCGGGGAGCTGTTTTTT.

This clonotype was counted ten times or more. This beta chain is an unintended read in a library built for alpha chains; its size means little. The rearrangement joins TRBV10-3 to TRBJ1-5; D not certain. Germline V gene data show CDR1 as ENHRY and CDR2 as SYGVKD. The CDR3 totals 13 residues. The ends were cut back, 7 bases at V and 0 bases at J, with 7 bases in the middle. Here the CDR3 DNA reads TGTGCCATCACCCGAGATAGCAATCAGCCCCAGCATTTT. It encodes CAITRDSNQPQHF.

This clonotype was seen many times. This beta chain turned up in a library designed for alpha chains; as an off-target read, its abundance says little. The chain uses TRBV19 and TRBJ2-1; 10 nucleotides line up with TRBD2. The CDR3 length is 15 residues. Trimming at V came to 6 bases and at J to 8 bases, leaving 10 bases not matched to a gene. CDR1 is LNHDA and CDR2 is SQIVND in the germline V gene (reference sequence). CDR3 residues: CASSTLAGATYEQFF. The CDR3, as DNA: TGTGCCAGTAGCACCCTAGCGGGAGCAACCTATGAGCAGTTCTTC.

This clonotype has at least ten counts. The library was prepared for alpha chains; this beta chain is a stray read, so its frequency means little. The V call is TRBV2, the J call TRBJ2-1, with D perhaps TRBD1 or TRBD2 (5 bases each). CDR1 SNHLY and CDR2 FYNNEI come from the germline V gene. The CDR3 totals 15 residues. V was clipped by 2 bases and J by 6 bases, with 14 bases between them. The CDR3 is CASSESFEGSNEQFF. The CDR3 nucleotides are TGTGCCAGCAGTGAAAGTTTTGAGGGGAGCAATGAGCAGTTCTTC.

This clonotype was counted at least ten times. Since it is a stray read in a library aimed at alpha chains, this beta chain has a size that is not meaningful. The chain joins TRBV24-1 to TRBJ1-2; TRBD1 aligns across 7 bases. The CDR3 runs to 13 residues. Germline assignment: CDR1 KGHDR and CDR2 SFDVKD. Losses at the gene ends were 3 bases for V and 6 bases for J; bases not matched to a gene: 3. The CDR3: CATSDPDRHGYTF. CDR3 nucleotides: TGTGCCACCAGTGATCCGGACAGGCATGGCTACACCTTC.

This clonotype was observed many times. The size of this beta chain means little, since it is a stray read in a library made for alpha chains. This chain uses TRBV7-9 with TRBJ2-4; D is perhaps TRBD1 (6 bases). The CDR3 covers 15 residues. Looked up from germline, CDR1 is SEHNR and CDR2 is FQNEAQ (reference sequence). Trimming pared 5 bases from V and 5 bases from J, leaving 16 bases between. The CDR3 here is CASSDPGEGENIQYF. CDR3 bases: TGTGCCAGCAGCGATCCCGGTGAGGGGGAAAACATTCAGTACTTC.

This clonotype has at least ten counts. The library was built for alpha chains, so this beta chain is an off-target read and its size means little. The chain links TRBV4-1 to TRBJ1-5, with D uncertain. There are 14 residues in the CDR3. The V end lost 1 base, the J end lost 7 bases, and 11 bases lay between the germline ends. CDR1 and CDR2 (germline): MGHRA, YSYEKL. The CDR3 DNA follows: TGCGCCAGCAGCCAAGTTTCCGAAACCCAGCCCCAGCATTTT. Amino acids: CASSQVSETQPQHF.

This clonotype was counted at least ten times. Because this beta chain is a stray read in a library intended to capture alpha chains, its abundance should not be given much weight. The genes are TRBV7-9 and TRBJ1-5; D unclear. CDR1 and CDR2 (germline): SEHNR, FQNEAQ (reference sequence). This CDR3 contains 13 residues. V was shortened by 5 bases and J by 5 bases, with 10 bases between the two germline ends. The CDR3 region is CASSPVRDQPQHF. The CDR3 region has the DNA TGTGCCAGCAGCCCAGTTAGGGATCAGCCCCAGCATTTT.

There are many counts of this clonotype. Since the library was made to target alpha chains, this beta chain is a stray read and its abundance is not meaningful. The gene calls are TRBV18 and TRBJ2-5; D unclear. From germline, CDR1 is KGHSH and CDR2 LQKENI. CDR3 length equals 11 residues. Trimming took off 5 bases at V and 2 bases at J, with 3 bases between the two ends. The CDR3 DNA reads TGTGCCAGCTCAACACAAGAGACCCAGTACTTC. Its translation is CASSTQETQYF.

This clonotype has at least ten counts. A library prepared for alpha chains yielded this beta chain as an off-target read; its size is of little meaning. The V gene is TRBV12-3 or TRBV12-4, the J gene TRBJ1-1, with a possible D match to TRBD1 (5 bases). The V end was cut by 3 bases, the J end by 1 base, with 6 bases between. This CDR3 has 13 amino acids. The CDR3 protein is CASSFGGNTEAFF. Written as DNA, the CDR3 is TGTGCCAGCAGTTTTGGGGGGAACACTGAAGCTTTCTTT.

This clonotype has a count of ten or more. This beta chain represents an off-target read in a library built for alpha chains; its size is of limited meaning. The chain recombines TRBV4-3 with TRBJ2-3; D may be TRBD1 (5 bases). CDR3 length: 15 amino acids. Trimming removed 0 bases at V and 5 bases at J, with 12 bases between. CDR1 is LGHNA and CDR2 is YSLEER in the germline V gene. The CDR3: CASSQEVGLGDTQYF. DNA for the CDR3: TGCGCCAGCAGCCAAGAGGTGGGGCTTGGAGATACGCAGTATTTT.

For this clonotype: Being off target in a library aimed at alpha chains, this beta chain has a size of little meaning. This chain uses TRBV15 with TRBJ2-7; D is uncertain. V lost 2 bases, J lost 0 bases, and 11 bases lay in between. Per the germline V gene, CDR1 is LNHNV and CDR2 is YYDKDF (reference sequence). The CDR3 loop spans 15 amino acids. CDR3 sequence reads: CATSRIILSSYEQYF. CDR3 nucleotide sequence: TGTGCCACCAGCAGAATAATACTCAGCTCCTACGAGCAGTACTTC.

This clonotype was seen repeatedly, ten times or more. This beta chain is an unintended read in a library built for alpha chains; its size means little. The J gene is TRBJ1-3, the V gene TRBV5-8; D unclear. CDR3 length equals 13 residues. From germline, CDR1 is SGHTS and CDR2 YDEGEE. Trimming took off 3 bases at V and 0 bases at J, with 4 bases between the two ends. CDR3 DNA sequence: TGTGCCAGCAGCTGGTCCTCTGGAAACACCATATATTTT. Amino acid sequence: CASSWSSGNTIYF.

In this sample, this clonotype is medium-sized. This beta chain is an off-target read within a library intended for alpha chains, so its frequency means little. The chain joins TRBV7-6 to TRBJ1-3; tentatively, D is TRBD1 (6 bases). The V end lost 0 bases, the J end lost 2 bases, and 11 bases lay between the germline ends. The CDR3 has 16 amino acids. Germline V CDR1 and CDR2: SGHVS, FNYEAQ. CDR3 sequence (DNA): TGTGCCAGCAGCTTAGCCCCGGACAGAGCTGGAAACACCATATATTTT. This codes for CASSLAPDRAGNTIYF.

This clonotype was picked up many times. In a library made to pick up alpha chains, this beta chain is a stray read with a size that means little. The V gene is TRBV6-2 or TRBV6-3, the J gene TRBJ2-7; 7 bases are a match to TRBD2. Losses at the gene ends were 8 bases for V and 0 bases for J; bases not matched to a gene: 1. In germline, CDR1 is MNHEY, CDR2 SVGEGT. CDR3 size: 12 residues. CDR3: CASGLVSYEQYF. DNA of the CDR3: TGTGCCAGCGGACTAGTCTCCTACGAGCAGTACTTC.

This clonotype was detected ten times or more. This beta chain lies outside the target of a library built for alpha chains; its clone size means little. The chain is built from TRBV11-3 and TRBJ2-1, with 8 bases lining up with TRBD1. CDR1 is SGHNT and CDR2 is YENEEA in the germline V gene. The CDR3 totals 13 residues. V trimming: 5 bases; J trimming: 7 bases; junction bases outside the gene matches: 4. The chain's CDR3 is CASSLGQGNEQFF. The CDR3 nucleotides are TGTGCCAGCAGCCTAGGACAGGGAAATGAGCAGTTCTTC.

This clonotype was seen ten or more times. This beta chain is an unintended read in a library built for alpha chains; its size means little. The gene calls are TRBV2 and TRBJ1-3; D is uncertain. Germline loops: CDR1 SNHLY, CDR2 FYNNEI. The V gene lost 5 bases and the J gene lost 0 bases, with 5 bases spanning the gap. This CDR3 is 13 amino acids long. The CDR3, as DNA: TGTGCCAGCAGTCGCATCTCTGGAAACACCATATATTTT. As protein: CASSRISGNTIYF.

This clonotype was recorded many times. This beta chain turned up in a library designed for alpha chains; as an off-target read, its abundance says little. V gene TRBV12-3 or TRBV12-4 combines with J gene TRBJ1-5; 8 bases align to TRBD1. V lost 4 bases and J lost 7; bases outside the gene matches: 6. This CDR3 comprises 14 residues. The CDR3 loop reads CASSSTGDWQPQHF. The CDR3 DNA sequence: TGTGCCAGCAGTTCGACAGGGGATTGGCAGCCCCAGCATTTT.

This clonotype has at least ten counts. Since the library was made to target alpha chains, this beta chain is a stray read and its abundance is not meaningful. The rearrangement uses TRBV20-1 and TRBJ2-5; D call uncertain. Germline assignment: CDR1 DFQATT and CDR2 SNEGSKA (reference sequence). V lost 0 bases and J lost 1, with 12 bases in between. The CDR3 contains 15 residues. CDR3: CSARDLAGTQETQYF. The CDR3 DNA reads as TGCAGTGCTAGAGATCTCGCTGGTACCCAAGAGACCCAGTACTTC.

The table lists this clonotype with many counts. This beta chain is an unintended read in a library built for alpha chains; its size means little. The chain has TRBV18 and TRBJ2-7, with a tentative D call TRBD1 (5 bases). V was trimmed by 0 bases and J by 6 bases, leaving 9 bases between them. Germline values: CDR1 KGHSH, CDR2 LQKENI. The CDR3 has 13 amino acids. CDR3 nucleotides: TGTGCCAGCTCACCACCAGGGGATCGCGAGCAGTACTTC. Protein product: CASSPPGDREQYF.

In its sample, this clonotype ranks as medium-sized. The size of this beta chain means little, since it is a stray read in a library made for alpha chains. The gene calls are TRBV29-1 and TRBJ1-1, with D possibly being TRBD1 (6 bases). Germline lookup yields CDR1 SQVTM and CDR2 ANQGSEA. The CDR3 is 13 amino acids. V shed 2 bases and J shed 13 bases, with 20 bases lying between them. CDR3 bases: TGCAGCGTTGAAATGTCACAGGGAATAGGAGGTTTCTTT. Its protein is CSVEMSQGIGGFF.